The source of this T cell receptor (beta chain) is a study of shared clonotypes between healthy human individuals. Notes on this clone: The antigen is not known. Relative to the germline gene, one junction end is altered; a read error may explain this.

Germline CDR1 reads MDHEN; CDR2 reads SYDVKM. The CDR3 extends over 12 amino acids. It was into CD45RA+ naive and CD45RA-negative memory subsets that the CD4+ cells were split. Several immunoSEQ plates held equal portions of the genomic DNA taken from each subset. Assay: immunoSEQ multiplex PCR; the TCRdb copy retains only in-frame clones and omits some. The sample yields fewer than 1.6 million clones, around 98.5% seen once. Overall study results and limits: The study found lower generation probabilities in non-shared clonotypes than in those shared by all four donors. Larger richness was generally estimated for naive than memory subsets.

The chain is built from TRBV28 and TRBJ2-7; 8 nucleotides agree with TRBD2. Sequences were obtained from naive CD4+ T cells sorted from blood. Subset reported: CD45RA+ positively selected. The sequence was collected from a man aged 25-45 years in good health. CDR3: CASSPSPGGKAF. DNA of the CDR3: TGTGCCAGCAGCCCATCTCCGGGGGGGAAGGCATTC.